This T cell receptor (beta chain) was identified in a study of T cell responses to AZD1222 COVID-19 vaccine. Study in general: Pooled samples include second doses given at about 4 or 12 weeks. Whole-study findings and limits: Regions 160-218 and 743-854 held dominance among vaccine-associated CD4 TCRs, which spanned spike. Reportedly, nearly half of unique spike TCRs recognized epitopes outside B.1.351/B.1.1.7 mutations. Baseline testing showed seropositivity in only a handful of AZD1222 recipients.

The V and J ends lost 5 bases and 0 bases respectively, with 10 bases between them. In germline, CDR1 is SGHTA, CDR2 FQGNSA. The CDR3 consists of 14 residues. Only in-frame clones appear in the TCRdb table, and some are missing; sequencing was by immunoSEQ multiplex PCR. This table holds 150,000 or so clones, around 92% found once. This clone was seen a handful of times. Its specificity is unknown. This clonotype originated in an adult in good health. The chain has TRBV7-2 and TRBJ2-5; tentatively, D is TRBD1 (6 bases). The sequenced sample was peripheral blood, obtained on day 0 of AZD1222 vaccination. The CDR3 bases are TGTGCCAGCAGCCTAGGGGGAAACCAAGAGACCCAGTACTTC. This gives the protein CASSLGGNQETQYF.